The 25 T cell receptor beta chains below all came from one sample that was sequenced in a study of shared clonotypes between healthy human individuals. Assay used: immunoSEQ multiplex PCR; TCRdb lists only in-frame clones, some missing. Of hundreds of thousands of clones listed, around 80% are singletons. Material for sequencing was PBMCs. The receptors originated from a woman in her thirties or forties in good health. Some clones in this sample may be carry-over from other donors' samples.

A single count supports this clone. This could be a read error, since a much larger clone is one nucleotide away. The same CDR3 is also encoded by other DNA sequences in this sample. The chain couples TRBV9 to TRBJ2-4; D perhaps matches TRBD2 (6 bases). Trimming shortened V by 2 bases and J by 0 bases, and 6 bases separated the two germline ends. CDR3 size: 14 residues. The germline gives CDR1 SGDLS, CDR2 YYNGEE. CDR3 in amino acids: CASSVGGAKNIQYF. In DNA, the CDR3 is TGTGCCAGCAGCGTGGGAGGAGCCAAAAACATTCAGTACTTC. Supplemented by reference TRBV9 and TRBJ2-4, the full variable domain reads DSGVTQTPKHLITATGQRVTLRCSPRSGDLSVYWYQQSLDQGLQFLIQYYNGEERAKGNILERFSAQQFPDLHSELNLSSLELGDSALYFCASSVGGAKNIQYFGAGTRLSVL.

The rearrangement links TRBV9 to TRBJ1-1; 8 bases are a match to TRBD1. The germline CDR1 and CDR2 sequences are SGDLS and YYNGEE. The CDR3 consists of 14 residues. V trimming: 4 bases; J trimming: 5 bases; junction bases outside the gene matches: 7. CDR3 residues: CASSTGQAGTEAFF. Here the CDR3 DNA reads TGTGCCAGCAGCACGGGACAGGCGGGAACTGAAGCTTTCTTT.

Turning to this clone: Other DNA variants within this sample encode the same CDR3. The chain has TRBV28 and TRBJ1-1; unclear D gene. There are 14 residues in the CDR3. Germline values: CDR1 MDHEN, CDR2 SYDVKM. The V gene lost 5 bases and the J gene lost 0 bases, with 10 bases spanning the gap. The CDR3 bases are TGTGCCAGCAGTAGCCCGGGGATGAACACTGAAGCTTTCTTT. Protein sequence: CASSSPGMNTEAFF.

This chain uses TRBV19 with TRBJ1-1, with D possibly matching TRBD1 (5 bases). Looked up from germline, CDR1 is LNHDA and CDR2 is SQIVND (reference sequence). V was shortened by 6 bases and J by 1 base, with 9 bases between the two germline ends. This CDR3 contains 13 residues. CDR3 region: CASRIQGNTEAFF. CDR3 nucleotide sequence: TGTGCCAGTAGAATCCAGGGGAACACTGAAGCTTTCTTT.

The rearrangement joins TRBV4-2 to TRBJ1-2; weak D call: TRBD1 (5 bases). The germline V gene has CDR1 LGHNA and CDR2 YNFKEQ. The CDR3 is made up of 14 amino acids. V gave up 5 bases and J gave up 4 bases, with 14 bases separating them. Here the CDR3 reads CASSDLGGTYGYTF. CDR3 bases: TGTGCCAGCAGCGACTTGGGGGGGACCTATGGCTACACCTTC.

Worth noting for this clone: Just one base apart from a much larger clone, this may be a read error. This sequence joins TRBV6-1 and TRBJ1-1; D ambiguous. This CDR3 is 13 amino acids long. The germline V and J ends were trimmed by 4 bases and 1 base, with 7 bases remaining between them. Germline V gives CDR1 MNHNS, CDR2 SASEGT. The CDR3 nucleotides are TGTGCCAGCAGTGGAGCGCGGAACACTGAAGCTTTCTTT. It translates to CASSGARNTEAFF.

V and J are TRBV6-6 and TRBJ2-1, with TRBD2 matching over 9 bases. Germline V gene lookup returns CDR1 MNHNY and CDR2 SVGAGI (reference sequence). This CDR3 is 16 amino acids long. J lost 2 bases, V lost 0 bases, and 2 bases had no gene match. As DNA, the CDR3 is TGTGCCAGCAGTTACTCGACTAGCGGACCCTACAATGAGCAGTTCTTC. Translation gives CASSYSTSGPYNEQFF.

This clone came up once. The gene calls are TRBV29-1 and TRBJ2-7, with 7 bases identical to TRBD2. The CDR3 length is 15 residues. V gave up 6 bases and J gave up 0 bases; unmatched junction bases: 11. Germline CDR1 and CDR2: SQVTM and ANQGSEA. The DNA of the CDR3 is TGCAGCGTCTCGGCGCTAGCGGCAAGCTCCTACGAGCAGTACTTC. It encodes CSVSALAASSYEQYF.

The count of this clone is one. The V call is TRBV9, the J call TRBJ2-7; TRBD2 aligns across 7 bases. From germline, CDR1 is SGDLS and CDR2 YYNGEE. Losses at the gene ends were 1 base for V and 3 bases for J; bases not matched to a gene: 10. CDR3 size: 16 residues. The CDR3 DNA follows: TGTGCCAGCAGCGTAAACCCCCTAGCGGTCCTCTACGAGCAGTACTTC. Translating it yields CASSVNPLAVLYEQYF.

The rearrangement joins TRBV7-2 to TRBJ2-3, with D hard to call. V dropped 8 bases and J dropped 0 bases, with 9 bases sitting between them. The CDR3 loop spans 13 amino acids. Germline V gene sequence: CDR1 SGHTA, CDR2 FQGNSA. The CDR3 bases are TGTGCCAGCGGTCGGATGAGCACAGATACGCAGTATTTT. This sequence encodes CASGRMSTDTQYF.

The gene calls are TRBV7-2 and TRBJ2-2, with 7 bases identical to TRBD2. The trim removed 5 bases at V and 4 bases at J, leaving 4 bases unmatched. CDR1 is SGHTA and CDR2 is FQGNSA in the germline V gene. The CDR3 loop spans 14 amino acids. The DNA for the CDR3 is TGTGCCAGCAGCCTGCGGGAGCGCACCGGGGAGCTGTTTTTT. Translated, it gives CASSLRERTGELFF.

Concerning this clone itself: In the same sample, other DNA sequences code for this CDR3. The J gene is TRBJ2-7, the V gene TRBV19; D uncertain. This CDR3 is 14 amino acids long. The V and J ends lost 1 base and 0 bases respectively, with 7 bases between them. Germline CDR1 and CDR2: LNHDA and SQIVND (reference sequence). CDR3 DNA: TGTGCCAGTAGTATAGGAGGTGACTCCTACGAGCAGTACTTC. Protein sequence: CASSIGGDSYEQYF.

V and J are TRBV5-1 and TRBJ1-3; no firm D call. The CDR3 spans 18 residues. Per germline, CDR1 SGHRS and CDR2 YFSETQ. The V gene lost 0 bases and the J gene lost 0 bases, with 16 bases spanning the gap. The CDR3 DNA follows: TGCGCCAGCAGCTTGGGATCGAACAGAGGCGGCTCTGGAAACACCATATATTTT. Encoded protein: CASSLGSNRGGSGNTIYF.

This clone occurred a few times. The chain is built from TRBV28 and TRBJ2-3; D may be TRBD1 (7 bases). V was trimmed by 5 bases and J by 7 bases, leaving 13 bases between them. Germline CDR1 and CDR2: MDHEN and SYDVKM. The CDR3 is 13 amino acids. CDR3 DNA: TGTGCCAGCAGTACGACAGGGACTTATACGCAGTATTTT. It yields the protein CASSTTGTYTQYF.

This chain joins TRBV5-4 and TRBJ2-6; D not certain. The ends were cut back, 0 bases at V and 2 bases at J, with 6 bases in the middle. CDR3 size: 15 residues. Germline CDR1 is SGHNT and CDR2 is YYREEE (reference sequence). The CDR3 nucleotides read TGTGCCAGCAGCTTGGATGTGGCTGGGGCCAACGTCCTGACTTTC. It yields the protein CASSLDVAGANVLTF.

V and J are TRBV7-9 and TRBJ2-3; TRBD2 aligns across 10 bases. Germline V gene lookup returns CDR1 SEHNR and CDR2 FQNEAQ (reference sequence). Germline trimming cut 1 base from V and 0 bases from J; bases unmatched to any gene: 7. The CDR3 covers 18 residues. The CDR3 loop reads CASSLDPGLASSTDTQYF. DNA of the CDR3: TGTGCCAGCAGCTTAGACCCGGGACTAGCGTCTAGCACAGATACGCAGTATTTT.

Concerning this clone itself: This CDR3 is also generated by other DNA sequences in the sample. V gene TRBV18 combines with J gene TRBJ1-1; D not certain. The V end was cut by 6 bases, the J end by 0 bases, with 8 bases between. Germline V gene data show CDR1 as KGHSH and CDR2 as LQKENI. CDR3 length: 13 residues. The CDR3 region has the DNA TGTGCCAGCTCTCCAACCATGAACACTGAAGCTTTCTTT. This encodes CASSPTMNTEAFF.

This clone was detected a few times. CDR3 protein: CASSYGTEAFF. The CDR3 DNA sequence: TGTGCCAGCAGTTACGGCACTGAAGCTTTCTTT. The chain employs TRBV6-5 and TRBJ1-1, with D hard to call. Per germline, CDR1 MNHEY and CDR2 SVGAGI. V was pared by 2 bases and J by 4 bases, with 2 bases between. This CDR3 spans 11 amino acids.

This clone was found a few times. The rearrangement joins TRBV28 to TRBJ1-4; D is possibly TRBD1 (6 bases). Trimming stripped 6 bases from V and 0 bases from J, with 8 bases between. This CDR3 region has 14 residues. Germline V CDR1 and CDR2: MDHEN, SYDVKM. This chain's CDR3 is CASSPGATNEKLFF. CDR3 coding DNA: TGTGCCAGCAGCCCAGGGGCAACTAATGAAAAACTGTTTTTT.

The chain couples TRBV7-2 to TRBJ1-2, with TRBD1 as a possible D gene (6 bases). Looked up from germline, CDR1 is SGHTA and CDR2 is FQGNSA. Trimming took off 5 bases at V and 7 bases at J, with 20 bases between the two ends. The CDR3 length is 15 residues. The CDR3 sequence is CASSLEGGTLSGYTF. The CDR3 DNA sequence: TGTGCCAGCAGCCTAGAAGGGGGGACCCTTTCTGGCTACACCTTC.

The rearrangement uses TRBV9 and TRBJ1-1; TRBD1 aligns across 8 bases. Germline V CDR1 and CDR2: SGDLS, YYNGEE. V trimming: 0 bases; J trimming: 4 bases; junction bases outside the gene matches: 8. This CDR3 region has 16 residues. As DNA, the CDR3 is TGTGCCAGCAGCGTAGAGGCAGGGGGCTTTGGCACTGAAGCTTTCTTT. Its protein product is CASSVEAGGFGTEAFF.

The chain employs TRBV10-1 and TRBJ2-2, with 7 bases that match TRBD1. The V gene end was trimmed by 8 bases and the J gene end by 1 base; junction bases not matched to a gene: 13. Germline assignment: CDR1 WNHNN and CDR2 SYGVQD (reference sequence). This CDR3 is 17 amino acids long. The CDR3 here is CASHGLPGQQNTGELFF. CDR3 bases: TGCGCCAGCCATGGTCTCCCGGGACAGCAGAACACCGGGGAGCTGTTTTTT.

This clone was seen more than once but under ten times. The V and J genes are TRBV7-9 and TRBJ2-2; 7 bases fit TRBD1. Germline CDR1 and CDR2: SEHNR and FQNEAQ (reference sequence). The CDR3 loop spans 16 amino acids. The ends lost 5 bases at V and 2 bases at J; junction bases unmatched: 8. This CDR3 is CASSLNSGGNTGELFF. The DNA of the CDR3 is TGTGCCAGCAGCCTGAACTCAGGGGGAAACACCGGGGAGCTGTTTTTT.

This chain links TRBV5-1 with TRBJ2-2; 11 nucleotides line up with TRBD2. The CDR3 runs 17 residues. V shed 4 bases, J shed 7 bases, and the junction held 12 bases outside the gene matches. Looked up from germline, CDR1 is SGHRS and CDR2 is YFSETQ. The CDR3: CASSMEPGLAAVGELFF. The CDR3 DNA reads TGCGCCAGCAGCATGGAACCGGGACTAGCGGCTGTCGGGGAGCTGTTTTTT.

The chain joins TRBV7-3 to TRBJ2-6; no firm D call. The CDR3 totals 16 residues. Trimming took off 1 base at V and 0 bases at J, with 7 bases between the two ends. Germline-derived CDR1 and CDR2 are SGHTA and FQGTGA. CDR3 in amino acids: CASSLRPASGANVLTF. The CDR3 DNA is TGTGCCAGCAGCTTAAGACCCGCCTCTGGGGCCAACGTCCTGACTTTC.